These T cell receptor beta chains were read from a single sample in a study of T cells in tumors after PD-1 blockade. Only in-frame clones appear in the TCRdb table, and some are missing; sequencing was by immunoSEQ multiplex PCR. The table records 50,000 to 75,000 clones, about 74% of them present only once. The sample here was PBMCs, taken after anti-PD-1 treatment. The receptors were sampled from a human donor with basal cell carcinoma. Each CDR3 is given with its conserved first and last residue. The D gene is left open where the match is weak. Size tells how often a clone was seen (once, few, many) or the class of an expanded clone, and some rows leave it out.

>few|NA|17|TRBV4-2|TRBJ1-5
CASSQDDQGHSNQPQHF
TGTGCCAGCAGCCAAGATGATCAGGGGCATAGCAATCAGCCCCAGCATTTT
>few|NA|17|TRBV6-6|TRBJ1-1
CASSRSKGGFPNTEAFF
TGTGCCAGCAGTCGCAGCAAAGGGGGGTTTCCGAACACTGAAGCTTTCTTT
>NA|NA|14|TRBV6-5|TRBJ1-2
CASSYSGVNYGYTF
TGTGCCAGCAGTTACTCCGGGGTTAACTATGGCTACACCTTC
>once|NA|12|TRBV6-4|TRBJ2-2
CASRGWAGELFF
TGTGCCAGCAGAGGCTGGGCCGGGGAGCTGTTTTTT
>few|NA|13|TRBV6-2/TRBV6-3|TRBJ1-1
CASSSYMNTEAFF
TGTGCCAGCAGTTCATACATGAACACTGAAGCTTTCTTT
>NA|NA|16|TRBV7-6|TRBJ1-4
CASSLPWGKGGEKLFF
TGTGCCAGCAGCCTACCTTGGGGGAAGGGAGGGGAAAAACTGTTTTTT
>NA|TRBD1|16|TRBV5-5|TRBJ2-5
CASSLGTGGPILTQYF
TGTGCCAGCAGCCTCGGGACAGGGGGCCCAATTTTGACCCAGTACTTC
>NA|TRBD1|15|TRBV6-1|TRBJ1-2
CASSEGDRGRVGYTF
TGTGCCAGCAGTGAAGGTGACAGGGGGCGCGTTGGCTACACCTTC
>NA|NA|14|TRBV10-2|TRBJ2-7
CASSTQGPPYEQYF
TGCGCCAGCAGCACACAGGGCCCCCCCTACGAGCAGTACTTC
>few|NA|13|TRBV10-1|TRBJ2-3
CASSDGISDTQYF
TGCGCCAGCAGTGATGGGATTTCAGATACGCAGTATTTT
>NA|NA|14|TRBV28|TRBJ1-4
CASSLIPRNEKLFF
TGTGCCAGCAGTTTAATCCCACGGAATGAAAAACTGTTTTTT
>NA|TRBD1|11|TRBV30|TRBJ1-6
CAGGQGAALHF
TGTGCCGGGGGACAGGGTGCGGCCCTCCACTTT
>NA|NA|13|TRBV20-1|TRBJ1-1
CSASLESDTEAFF
TGCAGTGCTAGTTTGGAATCCGACACTGAAGCTTTCTTT
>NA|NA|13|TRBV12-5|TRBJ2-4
CASGGLAKNIQYF
TGTGCTAGTGGGGGCCTAGCCAAAAACATTCAGTACTTC
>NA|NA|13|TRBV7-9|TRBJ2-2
CASNRARDGELFF
TGTGCCAGCAACCGTGCCAGGGACGGGGAGCTGTTTTTT
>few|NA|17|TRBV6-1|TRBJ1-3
CASSVTQGAVSGNTIYF
TGTGCCAGCAGTGTTACACAGGGAGCAGTATCTGGAAACACCATATATTTT
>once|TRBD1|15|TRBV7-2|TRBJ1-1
CASSLSTGGSTEAFF
TGTGCCAGTAGCTTATCGACAGGGGGGTCCACTGAAGCTTTCTTT
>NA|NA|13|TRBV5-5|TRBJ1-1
CASKAGVNTEAFF
TGTGCCAGCAAAGCAGGGGTGAACACTGAAGCTTTCTTT
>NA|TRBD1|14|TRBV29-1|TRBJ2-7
CSVVTGARSGEQYF
TGCAGCGTTGTGACAGGGGCACGATCCGGGGAGCAGTACTTC
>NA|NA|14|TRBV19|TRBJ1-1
CASSIEVMNTEAFF
TGTGCCAGTAGTATAGAGGTAATGAACACTGAAGCTTTCTTT
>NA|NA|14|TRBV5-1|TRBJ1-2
CASSWPDRRYGYTF
TGCGCCAGCAGCTGGCCGGACAGACGATATGGCTACACCTTC
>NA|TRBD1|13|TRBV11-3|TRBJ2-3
CASGNRGADTQYF
TGTGCCAGCGGCAACAGGGGAGCAGATACGCAGTATTTT
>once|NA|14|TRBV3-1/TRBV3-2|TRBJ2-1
CASGGDLSYNEQFF
TGTGCCAGCGGTGGGGACCTCTCCTACAATGAGCAGTTCTTC
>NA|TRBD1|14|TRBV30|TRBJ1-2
CAWRKGSGGYGYTF
TGTGCCTGGAGAAAGGGTTCAGGGGGCTATGGCTACACCTTC
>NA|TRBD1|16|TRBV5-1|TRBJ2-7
CASSFYSGQEVYEQYF
TGCGCCAGCAGCTTTTACTCGGGACAGGAGGTCTACGAGCAGTACTTC
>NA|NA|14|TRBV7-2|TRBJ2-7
CASSLDLENYEQYF
TGTGCCAGCAGCTTAGATCTAGAAAACTACGAGCAGTACTTC
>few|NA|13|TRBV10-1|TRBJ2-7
CASSETASYEQYF
TGCGCCAGCAGTGAAACAGCCTCCTACGAGCAGTACTTC
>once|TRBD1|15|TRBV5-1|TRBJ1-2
CASSLGAAGGDGYTF
TGCGCCAGCAGCTTGGGGGCCGCAGGGGGTGATGGCTACACCTTC
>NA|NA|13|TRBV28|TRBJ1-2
CASSLDRNYGYTF
TGTGCCAGCAGCCTCGACAGGAACTATGGCTACACCTTC
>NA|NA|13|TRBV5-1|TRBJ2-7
CASSLQGFNEQYF
TGCGCCAGCAGCTTACAGGGATTCAACGAGCAGTACTTC
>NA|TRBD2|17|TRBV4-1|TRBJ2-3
CASSQDIIAGGPDTQYF
TGCGCCAGCAGCCAAGATATAATAGCGGGGGGGCCAGATACGCAGTATTTT
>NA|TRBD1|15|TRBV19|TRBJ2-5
CASSNGQGIQETQYF
TGTGCCAGTAGTAACGGACAGGGGATTCAAGAGACCCAGTACTTC
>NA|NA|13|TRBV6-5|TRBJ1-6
CASRGRTGSPLHF
TGTGCCAGCAGAGGGCGTACGGGATCACCCCTCCACTTT
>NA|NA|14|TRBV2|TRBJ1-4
CASSVPGGNEKLFF
TGTGCCAGCAGTGTCCCGGGGGGTAATGAAAAACTGTTTTTT
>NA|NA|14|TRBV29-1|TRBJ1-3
CSVGGGGSGNTIYF
TGCAGCGTTGGGGGGGGTGGCTCTGGAAACACCATATATTTT
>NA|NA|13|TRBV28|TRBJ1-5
CASSGVGGQPQHF
TGTGCCAGCAGTGGAGTGGGCGGGCAGCCCCAGCATTTT
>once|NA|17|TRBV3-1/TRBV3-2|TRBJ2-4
CASSPRYTGLAKNIQYF
TGTGCCAGCAGCCCTAGGTATACGGGATTAGCCAAAAACATTCAGTACTTC
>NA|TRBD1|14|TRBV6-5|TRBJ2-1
CASSRGTGANEQFF
TGTGCCAGCAGTCGCGGGACAGGGGCAAATGAGCAGTTCTTC
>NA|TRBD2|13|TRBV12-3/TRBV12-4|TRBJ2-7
CASSLGGGDEQYF
TGTGCCAGCAGTTTAGGCGGGGGAGACGAGCAGTACTTC
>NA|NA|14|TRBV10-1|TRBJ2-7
CASSDSVGSYEQYF
TGCGCCAGCAGTGATAGCGTCGGCTCCTACGAGCAGTACTTC
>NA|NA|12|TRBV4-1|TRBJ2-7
CASSQPLGEQYF
TGCGCCAGCAGCCAACCACTAGGCGAGCAGTACTTC
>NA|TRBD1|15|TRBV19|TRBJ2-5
CASSTPGTGPETQYF
TGTGCCAGTAGTACCCCCGGGACAGGGCCTGAGACCCAGTACTTC
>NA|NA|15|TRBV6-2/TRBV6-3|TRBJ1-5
CASSLGTGEVQPQHF
TGTGCCAGCAGTCTTGGGACGGGGGAGGTACAGCCCCAGCATTTT
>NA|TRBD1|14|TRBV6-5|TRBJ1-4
CASRDRRLNEKLFF
TGTGCCAGCCGGGACAGGAGACTTAATGAAAAACTGTTTTTT
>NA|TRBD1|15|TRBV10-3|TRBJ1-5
CAISETRGGNQPQHF
TGTGCCATCAGTGAGACCAGGGGGGGCAATCAGCCCCAGCATTTT
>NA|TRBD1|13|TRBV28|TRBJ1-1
CASSLYPSGGAFF
TGTGCCAGCAGTTTATATCCCTCAGGGGGAGCTTTCTTT
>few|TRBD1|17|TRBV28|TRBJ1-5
CASSFRLPRTGDQPQHF
TGTGCCAGCAGTTTCCGACTCCCCCGAACAGGGGACCAGCCCCAGCATTTT
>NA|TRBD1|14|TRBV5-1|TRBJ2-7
CASSFGQGIYEQYF
TGCGCCAGCAGCTTCGGACAGGGGATCTACGAGCAGTACTTC
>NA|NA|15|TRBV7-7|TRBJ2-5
CASSPGERGQETQYF
TGTGCCAGCAGCCCAGGGGAGAGGGGTCAAGAGACCCAGTACTTC
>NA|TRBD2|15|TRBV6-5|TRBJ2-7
CASSYGTSGPYEQYF
TGTGCCAGCAGTTACGGGACTAGCGGACCCTACGAGCAGTACTTC
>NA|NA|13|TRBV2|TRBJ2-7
CASKGGASYEQYF
TGTGCCAGCAAAGGGGGGGCATCATACGAGCAGTACTTC
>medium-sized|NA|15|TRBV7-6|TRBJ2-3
CASSLVKGPSDTQYF
TGTGCCAGCAGCTTAGTGAAGGGCCCCTCCGATACGCAGTATTTT
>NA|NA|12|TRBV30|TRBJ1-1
CAWSVQVLGAFF
TGTGCCTGGAGTGTACAGGTCCTGGGGGCTTTCTTT
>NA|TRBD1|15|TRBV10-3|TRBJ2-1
CAISESGQFYNEQFF
TGTGCCATCAGTGAGTCGGGACAGTTCTACAATGAGCAGTTCTTC
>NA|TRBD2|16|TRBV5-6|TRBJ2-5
CASSWVQTSGQETQYF
TGTGCCAGCAGCTGGGTACAGACTAGCGGCCAAGAGACCCAGTACTTC